The 14 T cell receptor beta chains presented below share a single source sample, sequenced in a study of T cells in localized non-small cell lung cancer. Profiling relied on immunoSEQ multiplex PCR, and the TCRdb table lists in-frame clones only, not all of them. This table holds roughly 30,000 clones, more than 85% found once. The input for sequencing was peripheral blood, taken before any cancer treatment. The receptor source for this set is a female donor of 60 years or more with stage I lung adenocarcinoma.

The CDR3 nucleotides are TGTGCCAGCTCACCTAGTAGAACCAATGAAAAACTGTTTTTT. Amino acid sequence: CASSPSRTNEKLFF. The chain has TRBV18 and TRBJ1-4; D uncertain. V lost 3 bases and J 5 bases, leaving 10 bases between the germline ends. The CDR3 runs 14 residues. CDR1 is KGHSH and CDR2 is LQKENI in the germline V gene.

The rearrangement uses TRBV6-4 and TRBJ2-6, with 12 bases aligning to TRBD1. The CDR3 consists of 19 residues. In germline, CDR1 is MRHNA, CDR2 SNTAGT. V trimming: 3 bases; J trimming: 2 bases; junction bases outside the gene matches: 8. The DNA of the CDR3 is TGTGCCAGCAGTGAATCGCCGGGACAGGGGGCAGCTGGGGCCAACGTCCTGACTTTC. Its translation: CASSESPGQGAAGANVLTF.

This rearrangement joins TRBV5-4 to TRBJ2-7; D is unclear. V dropped 4 bases and J dropped 6 bases, with 8 bases sitting between them. The germline CDR1 and CDR2 sequences are SGHNT and YYREEE (reference sequence). CDR3 length: 11 residues. CDR3 sequence reads: CASSPPGEQYF. CDR3 in DNA: TGTGCCAGCAGCCCTCCAGGCGAGCAGTACTTC.

This clone was recorded once. The chain couples TRBV4-2 to TRBJ2-3; possible D gene TRBD2, 6 bases. The CDR3 has 17 amino acids. The germline V gene has CDR1 LGHNA and CDR2 YNFKEQ. The V and J ends lost 0 bases and 3 bases respectively, with 16 bases between them. The CDR3 DNA follows: TGTGCCAGCAGCCAAGATCTCGCTGGGGAGGTAACAGATACGCAGTATTTT. Translated: CASSQDLAGEVTDTQYF.

The chain employs TRBV15 and TRBJ2-1; D unclear. The CDR3 is 11 amino acids. CDR1 and CDR2 from the germline V gene are LNHNV and YYDKDF (reference sequence). Trimming took 0 bases from V and 10 from J, leaving 4 bases between them. The chain's CDR3 is CATSRDEEQFF. Here the CDR3 DNA reads TGTGCCACCAGCAGAGACGAAGAGCAGTTCTTC.

The chain is built from TRBV19 and TRBJ1-4; maybe TRBD1 (5 bases). The germline CDR1 and CDR2 sequences are LNHDA and SQIVND (reference sequence). The CDR3 is 15 amino acids. V lost 1 base to trimming and J lost 5 bases, with 11 bases between them. Written as DNA, the CDR3 is TGTGCCAGTAGTATAGTGGCAGGGAAGAATGAAAAACTGTTTTTT. This codes for CASSIVAGKNEKLFF. Complete variable domain (other parts from reference TRBV19 and TRBJ1-4): DGGITQSPKYLFRKEGQNVTLSCEQNLNHDAMYWYRQDPGQGLRLIYYSQIVNDFQKGDIAEGYSVSREKKESFPLTVTSAQKNPTAFYLCASSIVAGKNEKLFFGSGTQLSVL.

The chain joins TRBV10-3 to TRBJ2-7, with 11 bases matching TRBD2. Trimming removed 4 bases from V and 2 bases from J; junction bases left unmatched: 4. The CDR3 loop spans 15 amino acids. Looked up from germline, CDR1 is ENHRY and CDR2 is SYGVKD. CDR3 region: CAISVGTSGAYEQYF. The CDR3 nucleotides are TGTGCCATCAGTGTGGGGACTAGCGGTGCCTACGAGCAGTACTTC.

The genes are TRBV19 and TRBJ1-6, with D tentatively TRBD1 (5 bases). Deletions cut 5 bases from V and 10 bases from J, with 15 bases between. CDR1 LNHDA and CDR2 SQIVND come from the germline V gene (reference sequence). This CDR3 comprises 14 residues. In nucleotides, the CDR3 is TGTGCCAGTAGTGTGGGACCGCGATGGTCACCCCTCCACTTT. As protein: CASSVGPRWSPLHF.

This clone was seen a few times. This chain uses TRBV25-1 with TRBJ2-2; a possible D gene is TRBD2 (5 bases). Looked up from germline, CDR1 is MGHDK and CDR2 is SYGVNS. The CDR3 contains 16 residues. V dropped 1 base and J dropped 4 bases, with 13 bases sitting between them. Written as DNA, the CDR3 is TGTGCCAGCAGTGAATTGGGAGCGGACTCCACCGGGGAGCTGTTTTTT. Protein product: CASSELGADSTGELFF.

The rearrangement uses TRBV2 and TRBJ1-5, with D possibly TRBD1 on 5 matching bases. Germline V gives CDR1 SNHLY, CDR2 FYNNEI. Trimming left V 2 bases short and J 7 bases short, with 12 bases between. The CDR3 has 14 residues. The CDR3 DNA follows: TGTGCCAGCAGTGAACAGGGTTATGGCCAGCCCCAGCATTTT. Translating gives CASSEQGYGQPQHF. Looking up the rest from reference TRBV2 and TRBJ1-5 gives the full variable domain: EPEVTQTPSHQVTQMGQEVILRCVPISNHLYFYWYRQILGQKVEFLVSFYNNEISEKSEIFDDQFSVERPDGSNFTLKIRSTKLEDSAMYFCASSEQGYGQPQHFGDGTRLSIL.

This chain connects TRBV19 to TRBJ1-4; D is unresolved. Germline CDR1 is LNHDA and CDR2 is SQIVND (reference sequence). This CDR3 is 15 amino acids long. Trimming removed 5 bases at V and 5 bases at J, with 15 bases between. The CDR3 DNA reads as TGTGCCAGTAGTTTGCGGGTTTCGGGAAATGAAAAACTGTTTTTT. This codes for CASSLRVSGNEKLFF.

The V gene is TRBV11-2, the J gene TRBJ2-4; 10 bases line up with TRBD1. This CDR3 region has 15 residues. The V segment lost 4 bases and the J segment 7 bases; nucleotides outside the gene matches: 7. In germline, CDR1 is SGHAT, CDR2 FQNNGV. The CDR3 region is CASSSLRDRGNIQYF. As DNA, the CDR3 is TGTGCCAGCAGCTCCCTCCGGGACAGGGGTAACATTCAGTACTTC.

The chain recombines TRBV9 with TRBJ1-1; D unresolved. Trimming took off 4 bases at V and 1 base at J, with 11 bases between the two ends. Germline V gene lookup returns CDR1 SGDLS and CDR2 YYNGEE. This CDR3 has 14 amino acids. The CDR3 protein is CASSLQTANTEAFF. DNA for the CDR3: TGTGCCAGCAGCCTCCAGACGGCGAACACTGAAGCTTTCTTT.

The chain has TRBV15 and TRBJ2-5; perhaps D is TRBD1 or TRBD2 (5 bases each). Between the trimmed V and J ends, which lost 1 base and 2 bases, there was a span of 11 bases. The CDR3 loop spans 15 amino acids. Germline V gene sequence: CDR1 LNHNV, CDR2 YYDKDF (reference sequence). CDR3 amino acids: CATSRGWDVQETQYF. CDR3 in DNA: TGTGCCACCAGCAGAGGCTGGGACGTACAAGAGACCCAGTACTTC.